These 16 T cell receptor beta chains came from one sample sequenced in a study of T-cell reconstitution after alpha-beta-depleted transplantation in children. Molecular barcoding with unique molecular identifiers was used for the TCRbeta library. TCRdb reanalysed the PCR reads using MiXCR and keeps one entry per CDR3 protein. The sample shows approximately 270,000 distinct CDR3 sequences, more than 20% of them seen only once. This sample comprised PBMCs, mostly from graft donor cells, obtained 360 days after TCRalphabeta/CD19-depleted stem cell transplant. The source is a female patient aged 2-9 years who had a stem cell transplant for congenital amegakaryocytic thrombocytopenia, so the T cells may come from the graft donor.

This clonotype was recorded a few times. The chain employs TRBV12-3 or TRBV12-4 and TRBJ1-2; D might be TRBD1 (6 bases). Trimming took off 5 bases at V and 3 bases at J, with 13 bases between the two ends. This CDR3 has 14 amino acids. This chain's CDR3 is CASSLKQGDYGYTF. The CDR3 nucleotides read TGTGCCAGCAGTCTAAAACAGGGAGACTATGGCTACACCTTC.

This clonotype was found many times. The chain couples TRBV4-3 to TRBJ2-2; D possibly corresponds to TRBD2 (5 bases). Per germline, CDR1 LGHNA and CDR2 YSLEER. Trimming pared 4 bases from V and 5 bases from J, leaving 14 bases between. This CDR3 contains 15 residues. CDR3 nucleotide sequence: TGCGCCAGCAGCCGAGAGTTCCGGGAAACCGGGGAGCTGTTTTTT. This sequence encodes CASSREFRETGELFF.

The chain is built from TRBV20-1 and TRBJ2-3, with a tentative D call TRBD2 (6 bases). CDR1 and CDR2 from the germline V gene are DFQATT and SNEGSKA (reference sequence). Trimming took 3 bases from V and 1 from J, leaving 14 bases between them. The length of the CDR3 is 15 residues. CDR3 in amino acids: CSASLWRAGTDTQYF. In DNA, the CDR3 is TGCAGTGCTAGTTTATGGAGGGCCGGCACAGATACGCAGTATTTT.

The rearrangement links TRBV20-1 to TRBJ1-1, with D possibly TRBD1 on 5 matching bases. Between the trimmed V and J ends, which lost 1 base and 3 bases, there was a span of 9 bases. CDR1 and CDR2 from the germline V gene are DFQATT and SNEGSKA (reference sequence). This CDR3 spans 13 amino acids. CDR3 residues: CSARVWGHTEAFF. The DNA for the CDR3 is TGCAGTGCTAGAGTGTGGGGACACACTGAAGCTTTCTTT.

This sequence joins TRBV3-1 and TRBJ2-3; no clear D gene. This CDR3 is 15 amino acids long. V gave up 1 base and J gave up 2 bases, with 10 bases separating them. Per germline, CDR1 LGHDT and CDR2 YNNKEL (reference sequence). The CDR3 DNA reads TGTGCCAGCAGCCAAGTTGGGGATCTCACAGATACGCAGTATTTT. Translating gives CASSQVGDLTDTQYF.

The J gene is TRBJ1-2, the V gene TRBV5-1; TRBD1 matches 7 bases. V shed 2 bases and J 6 bases; nucleotides not matched to a gene: 7. Germline CDR1 and CDR2: SGHRS and YFSETQ. The CDR3 has 14 residues. For the CDR3, the DNA is TGCGCCAGCAGCTTAACCCGGGACAGCGATGGCTACACCTTC. Translating it yields CASSLTRDSDGYTF.

This clonotype has a handful of counts. The chain combines TRBV7-3 with TRBJ1-1; no reliable D call. Germline V CDR1 and CDR2: SGHTA, FQGTGA. The V end was cut by 3 bases, the J end by 1 base, with 6 bases between. CDR3 length: 13 residues. CDR3 protein: CASSFTKNTEAFF. In DNA, the CDR3 is TGTGCCAGCAGCTTCACGAAGAACACTGAAGCTTTCTTT.

The V call is TRBV4-1, the J call TRBJ1-1; D uncertain. V gave up 0 bases and J gave up 9 bases, with 17 bases separating them. This CDR3 contains 15 residues. CDR1 and CDR2 (germline): MGHRA, YSYEKL. CDR3 sequence: CASSQDFFEGKKAFF. The DNA for the CDR3 is TGCGCCAGCAGCCAAGATTTCTTTGAGGGAAAAAAAGCTTTCTTT.

This chain joins TRBV6-1 and TRBJ1-2, with 11 bases fitting TRBD1. V shed 7 bases and J 4 bases; nucleotides not matched to a gene: 8. Germline V gene lookup returns CDR1 MNHNS and CDR2 SASEGT. The CDR3 is made up of 15 amino acids. In nucleotides, the CDR3 is TGTGCCAGCACCAACGGACAGGGGGCGGCCTATGGCTACACCTTC. Encoded protein: CASTNGQGAAYGYTF.

The chain carries TRBV3-1 and TRBJ2-3; TRBD2 matches at 10 bases. The V and J ends lost 2 bases and 2 bases, in that order; junction bases with no gene match: 10. This CDR3 has 18 amino acids. Germline V gene lookup returns CDR1 LGHDT and CDR2 YNNKEL (reference sequence). The CDR3 spells CASSQFGGLAGVTDTQYF. CDR3 DNA: TGTGCCAGCAGCCAATTCGGTGGTCTAGCGGGGGTCACAGATACGCAGTATTTT.

This clonotype has only a few counts. The chain combines TRBV5-1 with TRBJ2-5, with TRBD1 matching over 7 bases. Trimming cost V 4 bases and J 1 base; bases outside gene matches: 7. The CDR3 has 15 amino acids. Per the germline V gene, CDR1 is SGHRS and CDR2 is YFSETQ. The CDR3 DNA is TGCGCCAGCAGCCCGGCAGCAGGGGGCCAAGAGACCCAGTACTTC. Its translation is CASSPAAGGQETQYF.

This clonotype was recorded at least ten times. This sequence joins TRBV11-2 and TRBJ1-2; TRBD1 matches at 8 bases. Trimming removed 6 bases from V and 2 bases from J; junction bases left unmatched: 8. This CDR3 contains 15 residues. CDR1 and CDR2 from the germline V gene are SGHAT and FQNNGV. This chain's CDR3 is CASRDRDRGNYGYTF. For the CDR3, the DNA is TGTGCCAGCAGGGACAGGGACCGAGGGAACTATGGCTACACCTTC.

V and J are TRBV28 and TRBJ2-7; a possible D gene is TRBD1 (6 bases). Trimming pared 8 bases from V and 6 bases from J, leaving 17 bases between. Germline V gene sequence: CDR1 MDHEN, CDR2 SYDVKM. The CDR3 runs to 13 residues. In nucleotides, the CDR3 is TGTGCCAGCGGGCCCGGGACACGGCTCGAGCAGTACTTC. The encoded protein is CASGPGTRLEQYF. The variable domain in full, completed from reference TRBV28 and TRBJ2-7, reads DVKVTQSSRYLVKRTGEKVFLECVQDMDHENMFWYRQDPGLGLRLIYFSYDVKMKEKGDIPEGYSVSREKKERFSLILESASTNQTSMYLCASGPGTRLEQYFGPGTRLTVT.

V and J are TRBV7-9 and TRBJ1-2, with D uncertain. The CDR3 spans 17 residues. The germline V gene encodes CDR1 SEHNR and CDR2 FQNEAQ (reference sequence). Deletions cut 5 bases from V and 2 bases from J, with 21 bases between. The CDR3 bases are TGTGCCAGCAGCCCTCTCATCATACAGACAAAGAACTATGGCTACACCTTC. Residues: CASSPLIIQTKNYGYTF.

This clonotype came up a few times. The rearrangement uses TRBV20-1 and TRBJ2-6; TRBD1 might be the D (6 bases). The CDR3 is made up of 18 amino acids. The germline CDR1 and CDR2 sequences are DFQATT and SNEGSKA (reference sequence). V was pared by 1 base and J by 0 bases, with 16 bases between. The DNA of the CDR3 is TGCAGTGCTAGAGCCTTGATACAGGGTTACTCTGGGGCCAACGTCCTGACTTTC. As protein: CSARALIQGYSGANVLTF.

V is TRBV7-3 and J is TRBJ1-1; D not certain. V dropped 4 bases and J dropped 1 base, with 7 bases sitting between them. The CDR3 runs to 13 residues. The V gene's germline CDR1 is SGHTA and CDR2 FQGTGA. CDR3 nucleotides: TGTGCCAGCAGCTGGGTAGCGAACACTGAAGCTTTCTTT. This codes for CASSWVANTEAFF.